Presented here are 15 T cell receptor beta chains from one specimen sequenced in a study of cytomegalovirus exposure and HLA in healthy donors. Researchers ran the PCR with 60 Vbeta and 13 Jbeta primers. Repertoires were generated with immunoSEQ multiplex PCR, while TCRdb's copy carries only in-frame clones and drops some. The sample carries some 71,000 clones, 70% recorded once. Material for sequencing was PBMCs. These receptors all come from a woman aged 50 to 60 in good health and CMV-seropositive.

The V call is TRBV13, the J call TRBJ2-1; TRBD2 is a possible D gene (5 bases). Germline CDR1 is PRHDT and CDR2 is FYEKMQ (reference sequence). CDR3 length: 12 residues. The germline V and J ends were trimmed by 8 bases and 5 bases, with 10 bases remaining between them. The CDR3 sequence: CASEGRNNEQFF. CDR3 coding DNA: TGTGCCAGCGAGGGCAGGAACAATGAGCAGTTCTTC.

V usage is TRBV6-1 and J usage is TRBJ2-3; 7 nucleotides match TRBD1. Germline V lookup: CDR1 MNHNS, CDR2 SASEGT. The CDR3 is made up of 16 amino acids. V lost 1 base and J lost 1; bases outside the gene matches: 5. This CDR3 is CASSEGSGGGTDTQYF. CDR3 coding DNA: TGTGCCAGCAGTGAAGGATCAGGGGGAGGCACAGATACGCAGTATTTT.

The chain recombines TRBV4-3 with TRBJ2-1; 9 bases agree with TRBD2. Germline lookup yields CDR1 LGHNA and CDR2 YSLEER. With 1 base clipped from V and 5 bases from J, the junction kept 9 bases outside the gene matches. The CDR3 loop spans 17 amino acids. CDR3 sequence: CASSQAGSGSFHNEQFF. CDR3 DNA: TGCGCCAGCAGCCAAGCGGGTAGCGGGAGTTTCCACAATGAGCAGTTCTTC.

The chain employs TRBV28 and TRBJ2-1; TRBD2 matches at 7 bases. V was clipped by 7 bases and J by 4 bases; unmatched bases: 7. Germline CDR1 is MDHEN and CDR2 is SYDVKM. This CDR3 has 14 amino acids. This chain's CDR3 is CASKLAIGYNEQFF. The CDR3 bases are TGTGCCAGCAAACTAGCGATAGGGTACAATGAGCAGTTCTTC.

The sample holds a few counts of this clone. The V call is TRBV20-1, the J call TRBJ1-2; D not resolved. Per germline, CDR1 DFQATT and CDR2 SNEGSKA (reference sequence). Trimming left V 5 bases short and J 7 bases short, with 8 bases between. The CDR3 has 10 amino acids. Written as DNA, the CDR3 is TGCAGTGCTTTCGGGTGTGGCTACACCTTC. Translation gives CSAFGCGYTF.

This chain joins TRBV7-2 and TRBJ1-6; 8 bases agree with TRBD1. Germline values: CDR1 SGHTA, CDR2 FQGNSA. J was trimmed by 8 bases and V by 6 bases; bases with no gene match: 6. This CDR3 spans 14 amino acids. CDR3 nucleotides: TGTGCCAGCAGGACAGGGGTGGGTTATTCACCCCTCCACTTT. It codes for CASRTGVGYSPLHF.

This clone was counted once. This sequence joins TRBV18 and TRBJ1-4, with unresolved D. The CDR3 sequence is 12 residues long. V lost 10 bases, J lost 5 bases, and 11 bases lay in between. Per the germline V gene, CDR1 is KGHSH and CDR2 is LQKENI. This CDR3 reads CATKEDNEKLFF. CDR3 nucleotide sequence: TGTGCCACCAAGGAGGACAATGAAAAACTGTTTTTT.

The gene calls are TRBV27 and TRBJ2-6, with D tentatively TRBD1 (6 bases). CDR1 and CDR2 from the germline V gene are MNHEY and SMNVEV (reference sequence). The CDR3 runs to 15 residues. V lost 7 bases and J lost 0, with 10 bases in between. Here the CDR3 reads CASKRQDSGANVLTF. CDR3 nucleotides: TGTGCCAGCAAACGACAGGACTCTGGGGCCAACGTCCTGACTTTC. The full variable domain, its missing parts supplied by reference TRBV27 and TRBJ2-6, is EAQVTQNPRYLITVTGKKLTVTCSQNMNHEYMSWYRQDPGLGLRQIYYSMNVEVTDKGDVPEGYKVSRKEKRNFPLILESPSPNQTSLYFCASKRQDSGANVLTFGAGSRLTVL.

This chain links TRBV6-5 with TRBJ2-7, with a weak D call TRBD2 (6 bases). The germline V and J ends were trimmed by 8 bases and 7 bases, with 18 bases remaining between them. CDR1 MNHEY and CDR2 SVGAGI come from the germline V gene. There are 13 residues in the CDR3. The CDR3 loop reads CASGLGVRGEQYF. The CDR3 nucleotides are TGTGCCAGCGGGTTAGGGGTCCGGGGGGAGCAGTACTTC.

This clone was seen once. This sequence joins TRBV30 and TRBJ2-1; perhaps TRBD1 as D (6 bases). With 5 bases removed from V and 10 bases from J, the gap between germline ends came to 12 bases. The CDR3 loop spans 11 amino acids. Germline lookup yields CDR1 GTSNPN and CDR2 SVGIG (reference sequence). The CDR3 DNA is TGTGCCTGGGCAACCGGGACAGAGCAGTTCTTC. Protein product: CAWATGTEQFF.

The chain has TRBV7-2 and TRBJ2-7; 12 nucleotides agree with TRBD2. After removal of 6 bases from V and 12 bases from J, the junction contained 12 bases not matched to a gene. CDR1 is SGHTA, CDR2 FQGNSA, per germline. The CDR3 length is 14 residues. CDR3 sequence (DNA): TGTGCCAGCAGGACAGGAAGGACTAGCGGGGATTGGTACTTC. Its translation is CASRTGRTSGDWYF.

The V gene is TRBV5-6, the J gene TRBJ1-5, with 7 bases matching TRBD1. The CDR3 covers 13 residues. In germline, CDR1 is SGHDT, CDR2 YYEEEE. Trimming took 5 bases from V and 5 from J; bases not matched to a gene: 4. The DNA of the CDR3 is TGTGCCAGCAGTTCTACAGGGGATCAGCCCCAGCATTTT. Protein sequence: CASSSTGDQPQHF.

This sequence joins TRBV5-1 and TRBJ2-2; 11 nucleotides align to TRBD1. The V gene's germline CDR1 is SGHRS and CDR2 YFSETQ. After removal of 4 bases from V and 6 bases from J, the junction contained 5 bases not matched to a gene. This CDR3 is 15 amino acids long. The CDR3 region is CASSHGQGAPGELFF. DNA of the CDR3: TGCGCCAGCAGCCACGGACAGGGGGCCCCCGGGGAGCTGTTTTTT.

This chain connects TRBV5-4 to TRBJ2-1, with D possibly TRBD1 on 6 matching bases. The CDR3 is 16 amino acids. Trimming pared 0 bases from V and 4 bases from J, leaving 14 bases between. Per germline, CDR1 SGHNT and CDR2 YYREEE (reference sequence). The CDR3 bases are TGTGCCAGCAGCTTGGTAACTACCACAGGGTACAATGAGCAGTTCTTC. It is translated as CASSLVTTTGYNEQFF.

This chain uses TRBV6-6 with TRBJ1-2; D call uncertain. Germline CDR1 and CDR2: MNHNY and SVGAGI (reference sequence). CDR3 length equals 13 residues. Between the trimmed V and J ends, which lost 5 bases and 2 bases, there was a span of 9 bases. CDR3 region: CASSTQLNYGYTF. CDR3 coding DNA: TGTGCCAGCAGTACACAGTTAAACTATGGCTACACCTTC.